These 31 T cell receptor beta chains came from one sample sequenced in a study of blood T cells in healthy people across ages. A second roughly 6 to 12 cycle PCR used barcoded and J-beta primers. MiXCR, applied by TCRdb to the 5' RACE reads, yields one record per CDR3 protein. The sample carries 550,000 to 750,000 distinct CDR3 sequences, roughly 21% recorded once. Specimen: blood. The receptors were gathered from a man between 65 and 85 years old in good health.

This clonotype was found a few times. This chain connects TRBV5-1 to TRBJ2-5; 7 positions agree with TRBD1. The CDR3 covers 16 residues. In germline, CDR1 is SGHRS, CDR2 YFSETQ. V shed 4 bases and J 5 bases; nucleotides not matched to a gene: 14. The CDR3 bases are TGCGCCAGCAGCACACTGACAGGGTTTAAAGGGGAGACCCAGTACTTC. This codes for CASSTLTGFKGETQYF.

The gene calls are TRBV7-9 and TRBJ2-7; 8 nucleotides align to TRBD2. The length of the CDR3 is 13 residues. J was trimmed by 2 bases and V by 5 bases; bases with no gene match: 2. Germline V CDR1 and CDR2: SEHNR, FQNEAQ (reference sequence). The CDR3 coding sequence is TGTGCCAGCAGCAAACTAGCGGCCTACGAGCAGTACTTC. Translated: CASSKLAAYEQYF.

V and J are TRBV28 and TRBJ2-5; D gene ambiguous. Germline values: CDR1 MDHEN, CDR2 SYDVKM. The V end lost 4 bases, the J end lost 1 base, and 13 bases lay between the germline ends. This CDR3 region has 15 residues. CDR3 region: CASSSPSASQETQYF. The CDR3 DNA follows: TGTGCCAGCAGTTCCCCCTCAGCTAGCCAAGAGACCCAGTACTTC.

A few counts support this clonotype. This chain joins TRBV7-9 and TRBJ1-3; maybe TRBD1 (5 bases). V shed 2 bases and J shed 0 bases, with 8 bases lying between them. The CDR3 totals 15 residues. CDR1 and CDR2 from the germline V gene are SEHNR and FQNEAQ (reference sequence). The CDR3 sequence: CASSLYGASGNTIYF. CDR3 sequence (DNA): TGTGCCAGCAGCTTATACGGGGCCTCTGGAAACACCATATATTTT. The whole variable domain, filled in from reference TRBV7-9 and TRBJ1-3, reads DTGVSQNPRHKITKRGQNVTFRCDPISEHNRLYWYRQTLGQGPEFLTYFQNEAQLEKSRLLSDRFSAERPKGSFSTLEIQRTEQGDSAMYLCASSLYGASGNTIYFGEGSWLTVV.

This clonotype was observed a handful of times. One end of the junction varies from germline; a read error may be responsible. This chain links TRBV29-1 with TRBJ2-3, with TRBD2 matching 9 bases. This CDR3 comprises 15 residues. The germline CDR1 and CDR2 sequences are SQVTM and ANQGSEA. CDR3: CSVEVPAGGTDTQYF. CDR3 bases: TGCAGCGTCGAAGTCCCAGCGGGAGGAACAGATACGCAGTATTTT.

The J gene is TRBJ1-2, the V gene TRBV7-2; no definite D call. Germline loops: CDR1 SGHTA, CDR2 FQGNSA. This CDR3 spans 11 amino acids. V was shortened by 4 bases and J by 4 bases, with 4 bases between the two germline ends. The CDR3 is CASSSTYGYTF. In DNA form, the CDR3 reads TGTGCCAGCAGCTCCACCTATGGCTACACCTTC.

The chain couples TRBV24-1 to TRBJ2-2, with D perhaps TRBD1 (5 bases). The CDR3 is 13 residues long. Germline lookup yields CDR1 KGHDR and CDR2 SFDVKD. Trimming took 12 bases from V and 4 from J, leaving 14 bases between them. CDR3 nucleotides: TGTGCCGTCGGTTTAGGGGTCACCGGGGAGCTGTTTTTT. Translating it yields CAVGLGVTGELFF.

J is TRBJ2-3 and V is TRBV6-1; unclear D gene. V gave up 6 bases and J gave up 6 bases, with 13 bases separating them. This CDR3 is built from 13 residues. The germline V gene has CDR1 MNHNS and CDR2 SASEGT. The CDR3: CASSRGQADTQYF. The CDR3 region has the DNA TGTGCCAGCAGCCGCGGCCAGGCGGATACGCAGTATTTT.

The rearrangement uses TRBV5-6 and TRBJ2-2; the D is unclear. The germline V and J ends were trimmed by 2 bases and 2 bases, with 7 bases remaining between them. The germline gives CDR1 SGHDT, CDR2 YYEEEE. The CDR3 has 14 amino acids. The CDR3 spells CASSFVENTGELFF. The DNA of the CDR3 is TGTGCCAGCAGCTTTGTCGAAAACACCGGGGAGCTGTTTTTT.

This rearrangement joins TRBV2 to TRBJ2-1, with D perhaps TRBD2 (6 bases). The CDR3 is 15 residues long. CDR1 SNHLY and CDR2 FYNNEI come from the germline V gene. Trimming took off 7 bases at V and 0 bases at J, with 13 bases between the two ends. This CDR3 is CASTSTRSSYNEQFF. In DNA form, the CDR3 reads TGTGCCAGCACTTCGACTAGGAGCTCCTACAATGAGCAGTTCTTC.

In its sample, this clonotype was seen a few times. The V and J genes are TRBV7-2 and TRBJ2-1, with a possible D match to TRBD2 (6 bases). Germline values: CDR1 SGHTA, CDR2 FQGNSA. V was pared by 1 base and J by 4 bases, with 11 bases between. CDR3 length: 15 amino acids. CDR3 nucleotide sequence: TGTGCCAGCAGCTTAGAGAGCGGGCCATACAATGAGCAGTTCTTC. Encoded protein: CASSLESGPYNEQFF.

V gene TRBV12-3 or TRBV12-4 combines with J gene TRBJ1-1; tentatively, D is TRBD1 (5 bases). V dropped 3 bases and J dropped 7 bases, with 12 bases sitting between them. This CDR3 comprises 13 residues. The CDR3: CASSFQGGGEAFF. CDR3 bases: TGTGCCAGCAGTTTTCAGGGTGGTGGTGAAGCTTTCTTT.

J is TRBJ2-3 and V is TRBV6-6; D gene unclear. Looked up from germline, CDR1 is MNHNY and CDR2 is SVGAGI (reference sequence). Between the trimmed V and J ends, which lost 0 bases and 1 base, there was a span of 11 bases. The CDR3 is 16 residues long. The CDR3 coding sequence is TGTGCCAGCAGTTACTCTGACCAGAAGGGCACAGATACGCAGTATTTT. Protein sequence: CASSYSDQKGTDTQYF.

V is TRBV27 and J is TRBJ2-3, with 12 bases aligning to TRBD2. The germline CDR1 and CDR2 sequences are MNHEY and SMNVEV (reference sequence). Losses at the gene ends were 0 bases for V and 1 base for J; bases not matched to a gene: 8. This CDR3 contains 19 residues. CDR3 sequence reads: CASSLSISWTSGGTDTQYF. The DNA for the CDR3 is TGTGCCAGCAGTTTATCTATATCGTGGACTAGCGGGGGCACAGATACGCAGTATTTT.

The CDR3 spells CASTSADHTDTQYF. DNA of the CDR3: TGTGCCAGCACTAGCGCAGACCACACAGATACGCAGTATTTT. This chain joins TRBV28 and TRBJ2-3; D is possibly TRBD2 (6 bases). In germline, CDR1 is MDHEN, CDR2 SYDVKM. The CDR3 contains 14 residues. V dropped 7 bases and J dropped 2 bases, with 13 bases sitting between them. Based on the CDR3 plus reference TRBV28 and TRBJ2-3, the full variable domain is DVKVTQSSRYLVKRTGEKVFLECVQDMDHENMFWYRQDPGLGLRLIYFSYDVKMKEKGDIPEGYSVSREKKERFSLILESASTNQTSMYLCASTSADHTDTQYFGPGTRLTVL.

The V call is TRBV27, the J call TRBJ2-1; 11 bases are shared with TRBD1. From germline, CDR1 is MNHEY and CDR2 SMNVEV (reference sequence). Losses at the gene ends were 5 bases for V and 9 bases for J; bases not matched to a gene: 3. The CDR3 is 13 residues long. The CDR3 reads CASSPDRGPEQFF. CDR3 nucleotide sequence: TGTGCCAGCAGTCCGGACAGGGGGCCTGAGCAGTTCTTC.

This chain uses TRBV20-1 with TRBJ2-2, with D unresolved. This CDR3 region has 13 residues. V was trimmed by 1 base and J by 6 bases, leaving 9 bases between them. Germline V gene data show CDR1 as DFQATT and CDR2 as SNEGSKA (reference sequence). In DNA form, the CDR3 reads TGCAGTGCTAGAGTTCCGGGTTCCGGGGAGCTGTTTTTT. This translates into CSARVPGSGELFF.

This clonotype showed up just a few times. For the CDR3, the DNA is TGTGCCAGCAGTTACCAGGCTAGCGGGAGTGAATTCTACGAGCAGTACTTC. This codes for CASSYQASGSEFYEQYF. V is TRBV6-5 and J is TRBJ2-7, with TRBD2 matching over 10 bases. The V segment lost 2 bases and the J segment 3 bases; nucleotides outside the gene matches: 10. The germline CDR1 and CDR2 sequences are MNHEY and SVGAGI. This CDR3 comprises 17 residues.

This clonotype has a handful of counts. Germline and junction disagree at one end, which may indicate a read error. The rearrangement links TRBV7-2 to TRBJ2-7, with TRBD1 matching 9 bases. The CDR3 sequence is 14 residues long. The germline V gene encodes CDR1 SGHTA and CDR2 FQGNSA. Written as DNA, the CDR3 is TGTGCCAACAGCTTAACAGGGGGCACCTACGAGCAGTACTTC. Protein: CANSLTGGTYEQYF.

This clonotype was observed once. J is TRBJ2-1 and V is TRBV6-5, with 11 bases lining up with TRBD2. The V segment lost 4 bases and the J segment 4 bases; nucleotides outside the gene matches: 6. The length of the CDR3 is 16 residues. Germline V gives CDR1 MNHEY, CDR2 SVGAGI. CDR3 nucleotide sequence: TGTGCCAGCAGTTTCGGACTAGCGGGCCTTTACAATGAGCAGTTCTTC. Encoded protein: CASSFGLAGLYNEQFF.

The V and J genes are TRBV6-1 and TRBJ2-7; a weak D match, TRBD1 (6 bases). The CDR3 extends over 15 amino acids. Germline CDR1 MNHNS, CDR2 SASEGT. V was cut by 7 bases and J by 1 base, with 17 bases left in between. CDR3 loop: CASKTPSTGSYEQYF. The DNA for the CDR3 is TGTGCCAGCAAAACCCCCTCCACAGGGTCCTACGAGCAGTACTTC.

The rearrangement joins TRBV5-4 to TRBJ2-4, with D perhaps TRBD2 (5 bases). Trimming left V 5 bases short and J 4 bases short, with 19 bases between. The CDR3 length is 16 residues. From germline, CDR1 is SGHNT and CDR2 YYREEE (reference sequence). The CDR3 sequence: CASSPGGSYDKNIQYF. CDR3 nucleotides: TGTGCCAGCAGTCCGGGTGGGAGCTACGATAAAAACATTCAGTACTTC.

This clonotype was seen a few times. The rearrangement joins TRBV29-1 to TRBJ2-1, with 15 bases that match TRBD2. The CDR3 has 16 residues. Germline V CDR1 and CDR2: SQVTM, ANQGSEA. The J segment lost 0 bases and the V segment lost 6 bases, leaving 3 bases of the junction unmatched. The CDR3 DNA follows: TGCAGCGTCCCGGGACTAGCGGGAGGCTCCTACAATGAGCAGTTCTTC. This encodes CSVPGLAGGSYNEQFF.

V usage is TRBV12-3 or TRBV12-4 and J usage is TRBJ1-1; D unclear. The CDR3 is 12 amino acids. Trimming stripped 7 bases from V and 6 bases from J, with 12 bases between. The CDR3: CASMGIDPEAFF. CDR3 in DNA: TGTGCCAGCATGGGCATCGACCCTGAAGCTTTCTTT.

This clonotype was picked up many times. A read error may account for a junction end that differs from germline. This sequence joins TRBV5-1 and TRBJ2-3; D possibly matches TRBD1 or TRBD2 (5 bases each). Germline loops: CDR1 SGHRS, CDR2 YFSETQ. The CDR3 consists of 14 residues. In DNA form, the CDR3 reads TGTGCCAGCAGTTTAGGGGACAGCACAGATACGCAGTATTTT. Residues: CASSLGDSTDTQYF.

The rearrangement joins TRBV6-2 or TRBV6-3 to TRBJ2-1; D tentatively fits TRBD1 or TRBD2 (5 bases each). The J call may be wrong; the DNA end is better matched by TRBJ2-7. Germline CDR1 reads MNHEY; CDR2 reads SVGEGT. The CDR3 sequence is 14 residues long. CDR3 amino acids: CASAFGTPSYEQYF. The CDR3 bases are TGTGCCAGCGCATTCGGGACGCCCTCCTACGAGCAGTACTTC.

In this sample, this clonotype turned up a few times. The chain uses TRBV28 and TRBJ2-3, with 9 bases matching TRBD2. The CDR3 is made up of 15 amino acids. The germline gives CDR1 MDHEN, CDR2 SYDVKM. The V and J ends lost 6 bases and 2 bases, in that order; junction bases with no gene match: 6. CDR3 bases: TGTGCCAGCAGACCGAGGACTAGCGACACAGATACGCAGTATTTT. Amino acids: CASRPRTSDTDTQYF.

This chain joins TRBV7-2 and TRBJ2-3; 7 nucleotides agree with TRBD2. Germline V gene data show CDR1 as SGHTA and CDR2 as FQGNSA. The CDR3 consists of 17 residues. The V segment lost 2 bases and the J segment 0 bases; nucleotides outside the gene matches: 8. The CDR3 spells CASSLRSGGVSTDTQYF. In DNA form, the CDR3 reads TGTGCCAGCAGCTTAAGGTCGGGAGGCGTGAGCACAGATACGCAGTATTTT.

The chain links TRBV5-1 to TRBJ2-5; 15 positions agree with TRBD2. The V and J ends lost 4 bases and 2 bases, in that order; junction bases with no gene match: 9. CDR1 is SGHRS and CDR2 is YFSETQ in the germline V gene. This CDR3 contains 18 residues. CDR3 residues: CASSTGLAGGVGQETQYF. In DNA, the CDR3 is TGCGCCAGCAGCACCGGACTAGCGGGAGGGGTGGGACAAGAGACCCAGTACTTC.

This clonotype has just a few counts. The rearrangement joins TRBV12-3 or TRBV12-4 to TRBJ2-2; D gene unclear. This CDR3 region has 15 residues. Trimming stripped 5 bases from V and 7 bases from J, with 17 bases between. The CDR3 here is CASSQTAQLVGELFF. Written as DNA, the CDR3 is TGTGCCAGCAGTCAAACGGCCCAGCTCGTCGGGGAGCTGTTTTTT.

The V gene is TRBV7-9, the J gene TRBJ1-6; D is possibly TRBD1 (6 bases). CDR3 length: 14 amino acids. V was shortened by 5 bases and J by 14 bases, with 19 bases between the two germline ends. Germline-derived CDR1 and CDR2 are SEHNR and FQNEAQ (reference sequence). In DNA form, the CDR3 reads TGTGCCAGCAGCATGGACAGTCCCACGACGGCCCTCCACTTT. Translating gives CASSMDSPTTALHF. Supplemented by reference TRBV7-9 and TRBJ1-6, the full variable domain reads DTGVSQNPRHKITKRGQNVTFRCDPISEHNRLYWYRQTLGQGPEFLTYFQNEAQLEKSRLLSDRFSAERPKGSFSTLEIQRTEQGDSAMYLCASSMDSPTTALHFGNGTRLTVT.